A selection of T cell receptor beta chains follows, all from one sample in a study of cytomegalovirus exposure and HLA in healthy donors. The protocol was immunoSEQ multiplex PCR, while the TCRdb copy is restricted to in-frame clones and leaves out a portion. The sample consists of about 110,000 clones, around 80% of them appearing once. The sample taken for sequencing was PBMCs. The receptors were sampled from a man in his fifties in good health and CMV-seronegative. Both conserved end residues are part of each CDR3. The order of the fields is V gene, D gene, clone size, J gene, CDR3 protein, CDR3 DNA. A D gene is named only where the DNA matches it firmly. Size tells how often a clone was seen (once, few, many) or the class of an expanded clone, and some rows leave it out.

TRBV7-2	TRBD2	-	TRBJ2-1	CASSPPGGSYNEQFF	TGTGCCAGCAGCCCCCCGGGGGGCTCCTACAATGAGCAGTTCTTC
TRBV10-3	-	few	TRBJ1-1	CAISHTGKVTEAFF	TGTGCCATCAGTCATACAGGGAAGGTAACTGAAGCTTTCTTT
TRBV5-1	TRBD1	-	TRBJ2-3	CASTMTGGELNTQYF	TGCGCCAGCACCATGACAGGGGGGGAGTTGAATACGCAGTATTTT
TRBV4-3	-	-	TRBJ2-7	CASSQDDSSYEQYF	TGCGCCAGCAGCCAAGATGACTCTTCCTACGAGCAGTACTTC
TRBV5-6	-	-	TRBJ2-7	CASRESRVSEQYF	TGTGCCAGCAGGGAATCCAGGGTATCCGAGCAGTACTTC
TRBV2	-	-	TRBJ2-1	CASSPSVSSYNEQFF	TGTGCCAGCAGTCCTAGCGTTAGCTCCTACAATGAGCAGTTCTTC
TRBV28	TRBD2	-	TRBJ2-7	CASSSPGTSGRIKQYF	TGTGCCAGCAGTTCTCCCGGGACTAGCGGGAGGATAAAGCAGTACTTC
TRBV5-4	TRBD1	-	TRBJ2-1	CASSPRTGGPYNEQFF	TGTGCCAGCAGCCCCCGGACAGGGGGCCCCTACAATGAGCAGTTCTTC
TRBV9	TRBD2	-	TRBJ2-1	CASSVNVRLEGTELAGGTQFF	TGTGCCAGCAGCGTTAATGTCCGGCTGGAGGGTACGGAACTAGCGGGAGGTACGCAGTTCTTC
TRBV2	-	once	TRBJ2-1	CASSERGSSYNEQFF	TGTGCCAGCAGTGAACGAGGGAGCTCCTACAATGAGCAGTTCTTC
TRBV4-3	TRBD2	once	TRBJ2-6	CASSSLLAGVGANVLTF	TGCGCCAGCAGCTCCCTACTAGCGGGAGTTGGGGCCAACGTCCTGACTTTC
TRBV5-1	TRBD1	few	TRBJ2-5	CASSSTSGTAKETQYF	TGCGCCAGCAGCTCCACGTCCGGGACAGCTAAAGAGACCCAGTACTTC
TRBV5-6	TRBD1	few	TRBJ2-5	CASSSDREWRETQYF	TGTGCCAGCAGTTCCGACAGGGAGTGGCGAGAGACCCAGTACTTC
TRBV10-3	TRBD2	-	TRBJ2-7	CAISYGTSGGYEQYF	TGTGCCATCAGTTACGGGACTAGCGGGGGCTACGAGCAGTACTTC
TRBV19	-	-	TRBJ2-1	CASSTDNEQFF	TGTGCCAGTAGTACCGACAATGAGCAGTTCTTC
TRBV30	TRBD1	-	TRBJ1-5	CAWNLGTGLEGNQPQHF	TGTGCCTGGAATTTGGGGACAGGCCTAGAGGGCAATCAGCCCCAGCATTTT
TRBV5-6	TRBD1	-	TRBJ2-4	CASSLAMTGGDIQYF	TGTGCCAGCAGCTTGGCAATGACAGGGGGAGACATTCAGTACTTC
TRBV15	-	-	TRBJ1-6	CATSRDRSPLHF	TGTGCCACCAGCAGAGACCGTTCACCCCTCCACTTT
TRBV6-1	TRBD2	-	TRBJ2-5	CASRSFSGRTYF	TGTGCCAGCAGGTCTTTTAGCGGGAGAACGTACTTC
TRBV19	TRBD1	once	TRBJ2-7	CASSLGTDYEQYF	TGTGCCAGTAGCCTCGGGACAGACTACGAGCAGTACTTC
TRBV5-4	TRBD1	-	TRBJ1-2	CASSLVQGAPHGYTF	TGTGCCAGCAGCTTGGTTCAGGGGGCGCCCCATGGCTACACCTTC
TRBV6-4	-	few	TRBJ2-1	CASSVDLNNEQFF	TGTGCCAGCAGTGTCGACTTGAACAATGAGCAGTTCTTC
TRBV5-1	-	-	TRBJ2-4	CASSPPDEDIQYF	TGCGCCAGCAGCCCCCCAGATGAGGACATTCAGTACTTC
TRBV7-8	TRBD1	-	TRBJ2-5	CASSATGQGTQYF	TGTGCCAGCAGCGCAACGGGACAGGGCACCCAGTACTTC
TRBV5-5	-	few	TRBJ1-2	CASSFSRSRGYTF	TGTGCCAGCAGCTTCTCCCGCTCGCGGGGCTACACCTTC
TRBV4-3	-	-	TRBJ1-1	CASSVTENTEAFF	TGCGCCAGCAGTGTAACAGAGAACACTGAAGCTTTCTTT
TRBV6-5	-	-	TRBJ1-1	CASTLDWNTEAFF	TGTGCCAGCACCCTCGACTGGAACACTGAAGCTTTCTTT
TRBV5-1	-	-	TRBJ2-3	CASSLVGSTDTQYF	TGCGCCAGCAGCTTGGTGGGCAGCACAGATACGCAGTATTTT
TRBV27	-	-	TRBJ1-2	CASRPGVGLASGYTF	TGTGCCAGCAGGCCAGGGGTAGGCCTGGCGAGTGGCTACACCTTC
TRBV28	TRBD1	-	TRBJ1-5	CASRPGQGRGSNQPQHF	TGTGCCAGCAGGCCGGGACAGGGAAGGGGGAGCAATCAGCCCCAGCATTTT
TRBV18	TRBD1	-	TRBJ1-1	CASSREIGTGDTEAFF	TGTGCCAGCTCACGGGAGATAGGGACAGGTGACACTGAAGCTTTCTTT
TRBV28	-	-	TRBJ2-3	CASSFSWDTQYF	TGTGCCAGCAGTTTTAGTTGGGATACGCAGTATTTT
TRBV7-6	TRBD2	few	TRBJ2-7	CASSLASGGSTYEQYF	TGTGCCAGCAGCTTAGCGAGCGGCGGGAGTACCTACGAGCAGTACTTC
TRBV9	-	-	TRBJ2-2	CASSDKSGTGELFF	TGTGCCAGCAGCGACAAATCGGGAACCGGGGAGCTGTTTTTT
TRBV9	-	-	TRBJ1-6	CASSVGKIANSPLHF	TGTGCCAGCAGCGTGGGTAAGATAGCTAATTCACCCCTCCACTTT
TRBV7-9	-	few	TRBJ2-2	CASSLALGAGELFF	TGTGCCAGCAGCCTCGCCTTGGGCGCCGGGGAGCTGTTTTTT
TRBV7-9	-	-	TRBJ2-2	CASSFSLFGELFF	TGTGCCAGCAGCTTTTCACTATTTGGGGAGCTGTTTTTT
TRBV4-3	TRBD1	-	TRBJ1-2	CASSQLLTDRYYGYTF	TGCGCCAGCAGCCAACTGTTAACGGACAGGTACTATGGCTACACCTTC
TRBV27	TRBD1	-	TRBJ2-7	CASSTRQGSSYEQYF	TGTGCCAGCAGTACGAGACAGGGGAGCTCCTACGAGCAGTACTTC
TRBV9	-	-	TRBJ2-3	CASSVQGTSTDTQYF	TGTGCCAGCAGCGTACAGGGAACTAGCACAGATACGCAGTATTTT
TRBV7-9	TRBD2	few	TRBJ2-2	CASSFLRGTGELFF	TGTGCCAGCAGCTTCCTGCGGGGGACCGGGGAGCTGTTTTTT
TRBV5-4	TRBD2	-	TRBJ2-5	CASSLTLAGGETQYF	TGTGCCAGCAGCTTGACCCTAGCGGGAGGGGAGACCCAGTACTTC
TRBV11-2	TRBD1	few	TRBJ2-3	CASSLGGGDPTDTQYF	TGTGCCAGCAGCTTAGGAGGGGGCGATCCCACAGATACGCAGTATTTT
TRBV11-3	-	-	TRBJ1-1	CASSKGGTEAFF	TGTGCCAGCAGCAAGGGAGGTACTGAAGCTTTCTTT
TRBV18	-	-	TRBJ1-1	CASSPRGSQNTEAFF	TGTGCCAGCTCACCAAGAGGCAGCCAGAACACTGAAGCTTTCTTT
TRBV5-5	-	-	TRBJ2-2	CASSDPNVGLALRTGELFF	TGTGCCAGCAGCGATCCCAACGTGGGTCTAGCCTTGAGGACCGGGGAGCTGTTTTTT
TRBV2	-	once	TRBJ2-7	CASSEGLVGEQYF	TGTGCCAGCAGTGAAGGGCTAGTAGGCGAGCAGTACTTC
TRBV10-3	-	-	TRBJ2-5	CAISDRGQETQYF	TGTGCCATCAGTGATCGGGGGCAAGAGACCCAGTACTTC
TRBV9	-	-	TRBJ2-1	CASSEWGYGGSYNEQFF	TGTGCCAGCAGCGAGTGGGGGTACGGGGGCTCCTACAATGAGCAGTTCTTC
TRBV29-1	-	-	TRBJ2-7	CSVVYRGSYEQYF	TGCAGCGTTGTGTATCGGGGGTCCTACGAGCAGTACTTC
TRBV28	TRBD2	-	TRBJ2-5	CASSAPTTSGGETQYF	TGTGCCAGCAGCGCCCCCACTACTAGCGGGGGGGAGACCCAGTACTTC
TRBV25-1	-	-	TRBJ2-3	CASSKSFYPDTQYF	TGTGCCAGCAGTAAAAGCTTCTACCCAGATACGCAGTATTTT
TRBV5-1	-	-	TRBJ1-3	CASSGGRSPFDPIYF	TGCGCCAGCAGCGGGGGCCGTTCCCCTTTCGACCCCATATATTTT
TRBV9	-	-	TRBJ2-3	CASSLRLNSDTQYF	TGTGCCAGCAGCCTCAGACTCAACTCAGATACGCAGTATTTT
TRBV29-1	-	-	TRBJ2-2	CSVGGGRGNTGELFF	TGCAGCGTTGGGGGTGGCAGGGGCAACACCGGGGAGCTGTTTTTT
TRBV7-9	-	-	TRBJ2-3	CSSSLESLVSLADTQYF	TGTTCCAGCAGCTTAGAGTCACTAGTTTCCCTGGCGGATACGCAGTATTTT